The TCR beta chain described here comes from a study of T cell responses to AZD1222 COVID-19 vaccine. General study points: Reportedly, nearly half the spike-specific TCRs target unmutated variant regions. Breadth and depth of Spike-specific TCRs rose after two AZD1222 doses.

The CDR3 runs to 15 residues. The ends lost 5 bases at V and 5 bases at J; junction bases unmatched: 6. Germline CDR1 ENHRY, CDR2 SYGVKD. The data were produced by immunoSEQ multiplex PCR, yet TCRdb's version contains in-frame clones alone and is incomplete. The table lists 110,000 or so clones, approximately 90% of them singletons. Of note for this clone: The antigen is not known.

The sample consisted of peripheral blood, taken 28 days after the second AZD1222 dose. The receptor's source is an adult who received the AZD1222 COVID-19 vaccine. The V and J genes are TRBV10-3 and TRBJ2-2; TRBD1 agrees at 9 bases. The CDR3 loop reads CAISITGGRTGELFF. In DNA, the CDR3 is TGTGCCATCAGTATTACAGGGGGCAGAACCGGGGAGCTGTTTTTT.